Listed below are T cell receptor beta chains from one sample, sequenced in a study of T-cell memory formation after mild COVID-19. Using its own MiXCR run on the 5' RACE reads, TCRdb lists one record per CDR3 protein. Of fewer than 300,000 distinct CDR3 sequences listed, about a sixth are singletons. Sequenced input: PBMCs or a T cell subset sorted from them (not recorded which). The receptors stem from a man aged 18 to 29 who had mild COVID-19 (a few samples of this study predate the infection). Cell type and time point are not known. Each CDR3 is given with its conserved first and last residue. D genes are given only for firm matches. Size is stated for part of the rows, as once, few or many counts, or as a class when the clone is expanded.

TRBD2	TRBV7-2	TRBJ2-3	-	TGTGCCAGCAGCTTAAGCGGGGGGGCGTCAGATACGCAGTATTTT	CASSLSGGASDTQYF
-	TRBV6-2/TRBV6-3	TRBJ1-1	-	TGTGCCAGCAGTTACCCCGCGGGTGGGGGATACAACGCTGAAGCTTTCTTT	CASSYPAGGGYNAEAFF
-	TRBV25-1	TRBJ1-2	few	TGTGCCAGCAGTGAAGGGTGGGGATACTATGGCTACACCTTC	CASSEGWGYYGYTF
-	TRBV7-2	TRBJ1-2	few	TGTGCCAGCAGCCCGCTGGCCCGCGATGGCTACACCTTC	CASSPLARDGYTF
TRBD2	TRBV10-3	TRBJ2-7	-	TGTGCCATCAGGAAGCGGGGTGACTCCTACGAGCAGTACTTC	CAIRKRGDSYEQYF
-	TRBV10-1	TRBJ2-2	-	TGCGCCAGCAGTGAAGAGGAGACCGGGGAGCTGTTTTTT	CASSEEETGELFF
-	TRBV5-1	TRBJ2-3	-	TGCGCCAGCCGAAATGGGGGGCTAGGGACTAGCACAGATACGCAGTATTTT	CASRNGGLGTSTDTQYF
-	TRBV10-3	TRBJ2-3	-	TGTGCCATCAGTGAGCTCAGCCCAGGAGATACGCAGTATTTT	CAISELSPGDTQYF
TRBD2	TRBV5-1	TRBJ2-2	many	TGCGCCAGCAGGACCGGGACTACAGTTGCCGGGGAGCTGTTTTTT	CASRTGTTVAGELFF
-	TRBV11-2	TRBJ1-3	-	TGTGCCAGCAGCGACGGCCGGGACTCTGGAAACACCATATATTTT	CASSDGRDSGNTIYF
-	TRBV12-3/TRBV12-4	TRBJ2-1	few	TGTGCCAGCACCCTCGGACAGCCCAGCAATGAGCAGTTCTTC	CASTLGQPSNEQFF
-	TRBV2	TRBJ1-1	-	TGTGCCAGCAGGACCGGGACATTTATGAACACTGAAGCTTTCTTT	CASRTGTFMNTEAFF
TRBD1	TRBV15	TRBJ2-1	-	TGTGCCACCAGCAGAGATCTCGCGACAGGGGGCAATGAGCAGTTCTTC	CATSRDLATGGNEQFF
-	TRBV12-3/TRBV12-4	TRBJ1-5	few	TGTGCCAGCAGCACACAGGGAATGAGCAATCAGCCCCAGCATTTT	CASSTQGMSNQPQHF
-	TRBV20-1	TRBJ1-5	-	TGCAGTGCTATCGGGGACAATCAGCCCCAGCATTTT	CSAIGDNQPQHF
-	TRBV6-1	TRBJ1-1	-	TGTGCCAGCAGTCCCCGTCGGGGGGTCGCTGAAGCTTTCTTT	CASSPRRGVAEAFF
-	TRBV6-2/TRBV6-3	TRBJ2-3	-	TGTGCCAGCAGTCACCCCAGACGAGCGCAGTATTTT	CASSHPRRAQYF
-	TRBV7-2	TRBJ1-3	few	TGTGCCAGCAGCCCTATGGAACATGCGGGAAACACCATATATTTT	CASSPMEHAGNTIYF
-	TRBV5-1	TRBJ2-7	few	TGCGCCAGCAGCTTGGCCGTCAGGGGCGAGCAGTACTTC	CASSLAVRGEQYF
-	TRBV5-1	TRBJ2-1	-	TGCGCCAGCACCCCCTTTGGAGGGGGGGCCCACAATGAGCAGTTCTTC	CASTPFGGGAHNEQFF
-	TRBV9	TRBJ2-7	few	TGTGCCAGCAGCGGAAGTTCCTCCTACGAGCAGTACTTC	CASSGSSSYEQYF
-	TRBV2	TRBJ2-2	-	TGTGCCAGCAGGCGGGCTAGCGAGGCCGGGGAGCTGTTTTTT	CASRRASEAGELFF
-	TRBV20-1	TRBJ2-7	few	TGCAGTGCTAGGTCACTAGAAGCCTACGAGCAGTACTTC	CSARSLEAYEQYF
TRBD1	TRBV5-1	TRBJ1-6	-	TGCGCCAGCAGCTACGGACAGGGGGCGACTAATTCACCCCTCCACTTT	CASSYGQGATNSPLHF
-	TRBV2	TRBJ2-1	few	TGTGCCAGCAGTGCCCAATCGGACTACAATGAGCAGTTCTTC	CASSAQSDYNEQFF
-	TRBV9	TRBJ2-6	few	TGTGCCAGCAGCGTAGCTACGGAATACGCCTGGGTCCTGACTTTC	CASSVATEYAWVLTF
TRBD1	TRBV15	TRBJ2-3	-	TGTGCCACCAGCACACTACCTCCGGGACAGGGGATCGATACGCAGTATTTT	CATSTLPPGQGIDTQYF
-	TRBV6-5	TRBJ2-2	few	TGTGCCAGCAGTCACCTTCTCGTGGACGGGGAGCTGTTTTTT	CASSHLLVDGELFF
-	TRBV7-3	TRBJ2-3	few	TGTGCCAGCAGCTTAATATCTGGGTCTGGCACAGATACGCAGTATTTT	CASSLISGSGTDTQYF
-	TRBV7-3	TRBJ2-3	-	TGTGCCAGCAGCTTAGGGGCTCGGGGTACGCAGTATTTT	CASSLGARGTQYF
-	TRBV5-5	TRBJ2-2	few	TGTGCCAGCAGCTTCCGAGTTCCCGGGGAGCTGTTTTTT	CASSFRVPGELFF
TRBD1	TRBV7-2	TRBJ1-2	once	TGTGCCAGCAGCTTAGGTGGACAGGGATACTATGGCTACACCTTC	CASSLGGQGYYGYTF
TRBD1	TRBV6-5	TRBJ2-1	-	TGTGCCAGCCAGGGGGCAAGCAATGAGCAGTTCTTC	CASQGASNEQFF
-	TRBV6-5	TRBJ1-6	few	TGTGCCAGCAGAACTTCGGGTCGGTCACCCCTCCACTTT	CASRTSGRSPLHF
-	TRBV20-1	TRBJ2-5	-	TGCAGTGCTAGGGTTTTCGCTACACAAGAGACCCAGTACTTC	CSARVFATQETQYF
-	TRBV6-1	TRBJ2-7	-	TGTGCCAGCATAACCGTGGGGAAGGACTACGAGCAGTACTTC	CASITVGKDYEQYF
-	TRBV7-6	TRBJ2-5	few	TGTGCCAGCAGCCCCCGACTTCTCGGGGAGACCCAGTACTTC	CASSPRLLGETQYF
-	TRBV15	TRBJ1-2	few	TGTGCCACCAGCAGAGGACAGGCGGAGGGCTACACCTTC	CATSRGQAEGYTF
-	TRBV30	TRBJ1-2	-	TGTGCCTGGAGTTCAGAAAACTATGGCTACACCTTC	CAWSSENYGYTF
-	TRBV7-6	TRBJ2-6	-	TGTGCCAGCAGCTTAACATCCTCTGGGGCCAACGTCCTGACTTTC	CASSLTSSGANVLTF
TRBD1	TRBV7-9	TRBJ2-3	-	TGTGCCAGCAGCTCCCAGGGGGACCCTAGCACAGATACGCAGTATTTT	CASSSQGDPSTDTQYF
TRBD2	TRBV3-1	TRBJ2-4	-	TGTGCCAGCAGGCGGACTAGCGCGGAAAACATTCAGTACTTC	CASRRTSAENIQYF